A selection of T cell receptor beta chains follows, all from one sample in a study of metastatic and nonmetastatic thyroid tumors. TCRdb re-called the PCR reads with MiXCR. Of over 45,000 clones listed, 22% were seen once; the top ten hold approximately 3.9%. The sample was blood. The origin of the receptors is a male donor with papillary thyroid cancer or a benign thyroid nodule (not recorded which). Some clones in this sample may be carry-over from other donors' samples. CDR3s include the opening cysteine and the closing phenylalanine or tryptophan. A D gene is named only where the DNA matches it firmly. Clone size is shown for a subset of rows, as once, few, many or a class of expanded clone.

abundance,d_gene,j_gene,v_gene,CDR3aa,CDR3nt
-,TRBD1,TRBJ1-1,TRBV11-2,CASSKTDREAFF,TGTGCCAGCAGTAAGACGGACAGGGAAGCTTTCTTT
-,-,TRBJ2-3,TRBV20-1,CSASRDGSSTDTQYF,TGCAGTGCATCACGGGATGGGTCAAGCACAGATACGCAGTATTTT
many,-,TRBJ2-3,TRBV27,CASSTNLDTQYF,TGTGCCAGCAGTACCAACTTGGATACGCAGTATTTT
medium-sized,-,TRBJ2-5,TRBV28,CASSFGDDEETQYF,TGTGCCAGCAGTTTCGGGGACGATGAGGAGACCCAGTACTTC
-,-,TRBJ1-5,TRBV18,CASSPPSWAGRQPQHF,TGTGCCAGCTCACCACCGAGTTGGGCAGGTAGGCAGCCCCAGCATTTT
many,-,TRBJ2-5,TRBV4-1,CASSQDRNQETQYF,TGCGCCAGCAGCCAAGATCGTAATCAAGAGACCCAGTACTTC
many,-,TRBJ1-4,TRBV28,CASSPGGVEEKLFF,TGTGCCAGCAGTCCCGGGGGGGTAGAGGAAAAACTGTTTTTT
-,-,TRBJ1-6,TRBV20-1,CSARDNFRTDNSPLHF,TGCAGTGCTAGAGATAATTTCCGGACAGATAATTCACCCCTCCACTTT
-,-,TRBJ2-1,TRBV3-1,CASSQAERYNEQFF,TGTGCCAGCAGCCAAGCTGAACGTTACAATGAGCAGTTCTTC
-,-,TRBJ1-1,TRBV3-1,CASSQDLGTGRNTEAFF,TGTGCCAGCAGCCAAGATTTGGGCACTGGGCGTAACACTGAAGCTTTCTTT
many,TRBD1,TRBJ1-4,TRBV7-8,CASSPSLLGTGIEKLFF,TGTGCCAGCAGCCCATCCTTACTCGGGACAGGGATTGAAAAACTGTTTTTT
many,-,TRBJ2-5,TRBV7-3,CASSLGSQGTQYF,TGTGCCAGCAGCTTGGGGTCCCAAGGGACCCAGTACTTC
many,-,TRBJ1-2,TRBV20-1,CSARGSGVDYGYTF,TGCAGTGCTAGAGGATCAGGGGTGGACTATGGCTACACCTTC
-,-,TRBJ2-7,TRBV4-1,CASSQEKSQASYEQYF,TGCGCCAGCAGCCAAGAAAAATCCCAGGCCTCCTACGAGCAGTACTTC
-,-,TRBJ2-7,TRBV27,CASSLDSPGEQYF,TGTGCCAGCAGTTTAGACTCTCCGGGGGAGCAGTACTTC
-,-,TRBJ1-1,TRBV5-1,CASTTGSVENTEAFF,TGCGCCAGCACAACAGGGTCCGTGGAGAACACTGAAGCTTTCTTT
-,-,TRBJ2-5,TRBV24-1,CATSSPGPPQTQYF,TGTGCCACCAGTTCCCCGGGACCTCCGCAGACCCAGTACTTC
medium-sized,-,TRBJ1-2,TRBV5-1,CASSLLGTDGYTF,TGCGCCAGCAGCTTGTTAGGGACGGATGGCTACACCTTC
many,TRBD2,TRBJ2-3,TRBV12-3/TRBV12-4,CASSSGRYSTDTQYF,TGTGCCAGTAGTAGCGGGAGATATAGCACAGATACGCAGTATTTT
few,-,TRBJ2-2,TRBV27,CASRKQNTGELFF,TGTGCCAGCAGAAAACAGAACACCGGGGAGCTGTTTTTT
many,-,TRBJ2-3,TRBV27,CASSLNGGGDTQYF,TGTGCCAGCAGTTTGAACGGGGGCGGAGATACGCAGTATTTT
many,-,TRBJ1-1,TRBV5-1,CASASSGRDTEAFF,TGCGCCAGCGCTTCCTCCGGGAGGGACACTGAAGCTTTCTTT
many,-,TRBJ2-5,TRBV24-1,CATSDLSLETQYF,TGTGCCACCAGTGATTTGAGTCTGGAGACCCAGTACTTC